The clone carrying this T cell receptor beta chain was counted ten times or more. Specified time point: longitudinal time-point 3. The data originate from a study of neurological immune-mediated disorders. The cDNA was generated through 5'RACE incorporating 10-nucleotide random UMIs. Per sequencing run, 15-18 subjects together gave over 190 million TCR-beta sequences. One entry per CDR3 protein, called by TCRdb with MiXCR from the 5' RACE reads. The sample records some 80,000 distinct CDR3 sequences, under 4.5% being singletons. The CDR3 has 15 residues. The germline V gene encodes CDR1 DFQATT and CDR2 SNEGSKA (reference sequence). J lost 4 bases, V lost 0 bases, and 4 bases had no gene match.

This clonotype originated in a woman aged 55-75 years with multiple sclerosis. Sequencing input: PBMCs. The chain has TRBV20-1 and TRBJ2-2; 8 bases fit TRBD1. CDR3 residues: CSARDRGTGTGELFF. CDR3 bases: TGCAGTGCTAGAGATCGGGGGACAGGCACCGGGGAGCTGTTTTTT.